This TCR beta chain was profiled in a study of cytomegalovirus exposure and HLA in healthy donors. Overall study: An earlier analysis identified 95 million to 120 million unique TCR beta sequences in 170 million or so T cells.

With 60 Vbeta and 13 Jbeta primers, the PCR was carried out. Measured with immunoSEQ multiplex PCR; TCRdb has only the in-frame clones, and not every one. The data contain about 94,000 clones, roughly three quarters of them singletons. Study-level findings and limits: Later analysis identified a missense DCLRE1C variant that was linked to TCR beta V- and J-gene trimming. Later, an analysis found that common viral pathogens appeared to be linked with several of the most significant clusters. Later, an analysis showed that TCR beta chains associated with HLA were more clonally expanded than others that were equally common.

This clone was seen more than once but under ten times. As yet, its antigen is unknown. The clonotype comes from a woman between 40 and 50 years old in good health and CMV-seronegative. Sample: PBMCs.

In DNA, the CDR3 is TGTGCCTGGAGCGGACAGGGGAGGCAGCCCCAGCATTTT. Its translation is CAWSGQGRQPQHF. This rearrangement joins TRBV30 to TRBJ1-5, with 9 bases matching TRBD1. The germline V gene has CDR1 GTSNPN and CDR2 SVGIG (reference sequence). This CDR3 contains 13 residues. The ends lost 3 bases at V and 7 bases at J; junction bases unmatched: 4.